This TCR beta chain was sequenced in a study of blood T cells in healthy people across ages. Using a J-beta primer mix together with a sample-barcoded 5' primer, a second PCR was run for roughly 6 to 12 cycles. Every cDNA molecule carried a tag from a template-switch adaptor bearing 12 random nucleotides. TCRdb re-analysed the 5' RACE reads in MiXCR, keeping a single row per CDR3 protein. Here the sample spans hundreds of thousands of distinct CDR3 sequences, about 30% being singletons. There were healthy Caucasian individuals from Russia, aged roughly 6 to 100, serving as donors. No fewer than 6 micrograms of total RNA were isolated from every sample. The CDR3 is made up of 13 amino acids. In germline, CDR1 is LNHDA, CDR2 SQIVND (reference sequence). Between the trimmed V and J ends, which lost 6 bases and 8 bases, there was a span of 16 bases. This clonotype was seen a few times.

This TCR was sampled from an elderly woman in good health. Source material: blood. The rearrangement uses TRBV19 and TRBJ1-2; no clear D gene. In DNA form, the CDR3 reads TGTGCCAGTAGCTTCCGATCGACGGGGGGCTACACCTTC. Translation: CASSFRSTGGYTF.